This T cell receptor (beta chain) emerged from a study of breast tumors, draining lymph nodes, adjacent tissues. V shed 5 bases and J shed 7 bases, with 12 bases lying between them. This CDR3 region has 12 residues. Each CDR3 protein gets one entry after TCRdb re-called the multiplex PCR reads with MiXCR. The data contain approximately 90,000 distinct CDR3 sequences, over 25% of them seen just once; the ten biggest clones take up 7.5% to 10%. The lymph nodes were axillary draining lymph nodes from breast cancer patients. Sequencing used axillary lymph node tissue. The clonotype was recovered from a female donor with breast cancer. Some clones in this sample may be carry-over from other donors' samples. The chain combines TRBV12-3 or TRBV12-4 with TRBJ2-7; no clear D. CDR3 nucleotides: TGTGCCAGCAGTCCCGACCGGTTGGAGCAGTACTTC. Its translation: CASSPDRLEQYF.